This T cell receptor (beta chain) was identified in a study of blood T cell repertoires in COVID-19. Background on the study: T cells, B-cell-depleted T cells, or PBMCs supplied cDNA or gDNA.

This study enrolled people aged roughly 18 to 89 from about 26 US geographic areas. Recovered participants had two consecutive negative NP/OP PCR tests, healthcare professional clearance, or symptom resolution. Per the authors' pipeline: Estimates of nucleated cell counts were drawn from the amplification of reference gene primers. The protocol was immunoSEQ multiplex PCR, while the TCRdb copy is restricted to in-frame clones and leaves out a portion. V and J calls and clone size are copied from that table; D and trimming were computed from the DNA. The sample has about 150,000 clones, roughly 80% seen once. The sample was PBMCs or T cells enriched from blood (not recorded which). This TCR was recovered from a man aged 45-65 years who had recovered from COVID-19.

CDR3 protein: CASGSPSGNTIYF. In nucleotides, the CDR3 is TGTGCCAGCGGCAGTCCCTCTGGAAACACCATATATTTT. The rearrangement joins TRBV12-3 or TRBV12-4 to TRBJ1-3; no firm D call. Trimming removed 8 bases from V and 0 bases from J, with 8 bases in between. The CDR3 runs 13 residues.